This entry lists 23 T cell receptor beta chains sequenced from one sample in a study of breast tumors, draining lymph nodes, adjacent tissues. The lymph nodes were axillary draining lymph nodes from breast cancer patients. TCRdb re-called the multiplex PCR reads through MiXCR, storing one row per CDR3 protein. Of under 150,000 distinct CDR3 sequences in the sample, 21% were seen once. The sequenced material came from axillary lymph node tissue. Receptor source: a female donor with breast cancer. Some clones in this sample may be carry-over from other donors' samples.

This clonotype was picked up many times. The rearrangement links TRBV7-3 to TRBJ2-7; D remains unclear. CDR1 SGHTA and CDR2 FQGTGA come from the germline V gene. V was shortened by 5 bases and J by 2 bases, with 19 bases between the two germline ends. The CDR3 loop spans 16 amino acids. The CDR3 region is CASSPQPDSGPYEQYF. The CDR3 DNA reads TGTGCCAGCAGCCCCCAACCCGACTCCGGACCCTACGAGCAGTACTTC.

This clonotype appeared many times. The gene calls are TRBV7-6 and TRBJ2-5, with unresolved D. The V and J ends lost 5 bases and 5 bases respectively, with 9 bases between them. This CDR3 region has 12 residues. CDR1 and CDR2 (germline): SGHVS, FNYEAQ. In DNA, the CDR3 is TGTGCCAGCAGCCTCATGGGGGAGACCCAGTACTTC. It translates to CASSLMGETQYF.

J is TRBJ1-5 and V is TRBV28, with D unresolved. V was shortened by 11 bases and J by 2 bases, with 22 bases between the two germline ends. Germline V CDR1 and CDR2: MDHEN, SYDVKM. The CDR3 has 16 residues. The CDR3 here is CASHRVEGLGNQPQHF. CDR3 coding DNA: TGTGCCTCTCACCGGGTCGAGGGCTTGGGCAATCAGCCCCAGCATTTT.

As regards this clonotype: This could be a read error, since a much larger clone is one nucleotide away. This sequence joins TRBV30 and TRBJ2-5; D is unresolved. CDR1 and CDR2 from the germline V gene are GTSNPN and SVGIG (reference sequence). This CDR3 is built from 14 residues. The CDR3 coding sequence is TGTGCCTGGAGTGGTATGCCCTACCAAGAGACCCGGTACTTC. This gives the protein CAWSGMPYQETRYF. The entire variable domain, with the rest obtained from reference TRBV30 and TRBJ2-5, is as follows: SQTIHQWPATLVQPVGSPLSLECTVEGTSNPNLYWYRQAAGRGLQLLFYSVGIGQISSEVPQNLSASRPQDRQFILSSKKLLLSDSGFYLCAWSGMPYQETRYFGPGTRLLVL.

As concerns this clonotype: Since no conserved phenylalanine or tryptophan closes the CDR3, a read error is the likely cause. This chain links TRBV27 with TRBJ1-5; 8 bases align to TRBD1. Trimming at V came to 5 bases and at J to 6 bases, leaving 3 bases not matched to a gene. This CDR3 region has 13 residues. The germline V gene encodes CDR1 MNHEY and CDR2 SMNVEV (reference sequence). As DNA, the CDR3 is TGTGCCAGCAGTGTCGACAGGGGTCAGCCCCAGCATTCT. This translates into CASSVDRGQPQHS.

Regarding this clonotype: This may be a read error: a much more frequent sequence differs by one nucleotide. Here the CDR3 omits its conserved ending phenylalanine or tryptophan, so a read error is the likely source. The DNA for the CDR3 is TGCAGTGCTAGCCGACTAGCCTCCTACAATGAGCAGTTCGTC. Encoded protein: CSASRLASYNEQFV. The V and J genes are TRBV20-1 and TRBJ2-1; TRBD2 matches 7 bases. CDR3 length: 14 amino acids. Germline values: CDR1 DFQATT, CDR2 SNEGSKA (reference sequence). After removal of 3 bases from V and 0 bases from J, the junction contained 2 bases not matched to a gene.

This clonotype was found many times. The J gene is TRBJ2-7, the V gene TRBV20-1, with TRBD1 identical over 9 bases. Germline values: CDR1 DFQATT, CDR2 SNEGSKA (reference sequence). The CDR3 length is 15 residues. Trimming removed 0 bases from V and 4 bases from J; junction bases left unmatched: 7. The chain's CDR3 is CSARDWGQGEYEQYF. The DNA of the CDR3 is TGCAGTGCTAGAGATTGGGGACAGGGTGAATACGAGCAGTACTTC.

Of note for this clonotype: Possible read error: a much larger clone is one base away. This CDR3 fails to terminate in the conserved phenylalanine or tryptophan, so it likely reflects a read error. The chain is built from TRBV4-1 and TRBJ1-5, with D tentatively TRBD1 (6 bases). CDR1 is MGHRA and CDR2 is YSYEKL in the germline V gene. Trimming took off 5 bases at V and 0 bases at J, with 8 bases between the two ends. CDR3 length: 14 amino acids. CDR3 sequence: CASSGQFSNQPQHS. In DNA form, the CDR3 reads TGCGCCAGCAGCGGACAGTTTAGCAATCAGCCCCAGCATTCT.

Turning to this clonotype: The CDR3 carries no conserved terminal phenylalanine or tryptophan, so it likely arises from a read error. The rearrangement joins TRBV20-1 to TRBJ2-5; TRBD2 agrees at 7 bases. Germline V gene sequence: CDR1 DFQATT, CDR2 SNEGSKA (reference sequence). This CDR3 region has 15 residues. V lost 5 bases and J lost 4; bases outside the gene matches: 13. CDR3 in amino acids: CSALERDSGVETQYS. The CDR3 coding sequence is TGCAGTGCTCTAGAGCGGGACTCGGGAGTAGAGACCCAGTACTCC.

As concerns this clonotype: This sequence may be a read error, since a much larger clone differs from it by one base. The chain has TRBV7-2 and TRBJ1-5; D is perhaps TRBD1 (5 bases). Deletions cut 8 bases from V and 5 bases from J, with 16 bases between. The CDR3 covers 14 residues. CDR1 and CDR2 (germline): SGHTA, FQGNSA. CDR3 region: CASGRGRRDQPQHF. The DNA for the CDR3 is TGTGCCAGCGGTCGGGGGAGGCGCGATCAGCCCCAGCATTTT.

Worth noting for this clonotype: With a much larger clone just one base away, this may be a read error. V is TRBV6-2 or TRBV6-3 and J is TRBJ2-3, with D possibly matching TRBD1 (5 bases). V was trimmed by 4 bases and J by 0 bases, leaving 11 bases between them. There are 15 residues in the CDR3. Per germline, CDR1 MNHEY and CDR2 SVGEGT. The CDR3 is CASSCSQGSTDTQYF. In DNA, the CDR3 is TGTGCCAGCAGTTGCTCGCAGGGTAGCACAGATACGCAGTATTTT.

This clonotype was seen at least ten times. The chain carries TRBV20-1 and TRBJ2-6, with 8 bases identical to TRBD2. Trimming cost V 6 bases and J 0 bases; bases outside gene matches: 7. The germline CDR1 and CDR2 sequences are DFQATT and SNEGSKA (reference sequence). This CDR3 is built from 16 residues. CDR3 protein: CSARTSSVSGANVLTF. CDR3 nucleotide sequence: TGCAGTGCCAGGACTAGCTCAGTCTCTGGGGCCAACGTCCTGACTTTC.

There are many counts of this clonotype. The chain couples TRBV19 to TRBJ2-3, with D unclear. This CDR3 is 16 amino acids long. From germline, CDR1 is LNHDA and CDR2 SQIVND (reference sequence). V lost 5 bases and J 2 bases, leaving 17 bases between the germline ends. The CDR3 protein is CASSASPGYTTDTQYF. The CDR3 region has the DNA TGTGCCAGTAGTGCCTCCCCCGGATACACCACAGATACGCAGTATTTT.

This clonotype appeared many times. V gene TRBV11-2 combines with J gene TRBJ2-1; TRBD2 aligns across 8 bases. The CDR3 consists of 16 residues. CDR1 is SGHAT, CDR2 FQNNGV, per germline. V was pared by 5 bases and J by 1 base, with 7 bases of the junction left unmatched. In DNA, the CDR3 is TGTGCCAGCAGCCGAAGCGGGAGAGGATCCTACAATGAGCAGTTCTTC. It translates to CASSRSGRGSYNEQFF.

As to this clonotype: Given a much more abundant clone one base away, this may be a read error. V gene TRBV5-5 combines with J gene TRBJ1-5; possibly TRBD1 for D (6 bases). Per germline, CDR1 SGHKS and CDR2 YYEKEE (reference sequence). Trimming shortened V by 1 base and J by 6 bases, and 14 bases separated the two germline ends. CDR3 size: 15 residues. DNA for the CDR3: TGTGCCAGCAGCTTGTCTCCAGGGGACATTCAGCCCCAGCATTTT. This gives the protein CASSLSPGDIQPQHF.

This clonotype was seen ten or more times. CDR3 loop: CASSGGDLWNEQFF. The CDR3 nucleotides are TGTGCCAGCAGTGGGGGGGATTTGTGGAATGAGCAGTTCTTC. The chain carries TRBV6-1 and TRBJ2-1, with D possibly TRBD2 on 6 matching bases. Germline CDR1 MNHNS, CDR2 SASEGT. Trimming removed 4 bases at V and 7 bases at J, with 14 bases between. The length of the CDR3 is 14 residues.

Turning to this clonotype: At one of its ends the junction is not consistent with the germline gene, which may arise from a read error. The chain combines TRBV30 with TRBJ2-3; TRBD2 matches 13 bases. Germline CDR1 is GTSNPN and CDR2 is SVGIG (reference sequence). This CDR3 is 18 amino acids long. The CDR3: CAWTFLPGLAGSPDPQYF. Written as DNA, the CDR3 is TGTGCCTGGACCTTTCTACCGGGACTAGCGGGGTCCCCAGATCCGCAGTATTTT.

This clonotype was detected many times. V is TRBV6-2 or TRBV6-3 and J is TRBJ2-7; 7 positions match TRBD1. Germline V CDR1 and CDR2: MNHEY, SVGEGT. Trimming took 6 bases from V and 2 from J; bases not matched to a gene: 7. CDR3 length: 14 residues. CDR3 nucleotides: TGTGCCAGCAGGTCAGCCGGGACAGCCTACGAGCAGTACTTC. Its protein is CASRSAGTAYEQYF.

This clonotype was observed at least ten times. The chain recombines TRBV30 with TRBJ2-7; no firm D call. This CDR3 has 12 residues. Germline V CDR1 and CDR2: GTSNPN, SVGIG (reference sequence). With 1 base removed from V and 1 base from J, the gap between germline ends came to 5 bases. For the CDR3, the DNA is TGTGCCTGGAGTGGAGTTTCCTACGAGCAGTACTTC. Protein: CAWSGVSYEQYF.

The sample holds many counts of this clonotype. The chain is built from TRBV6-1 and TRBJ2-7; 11 nucleotides line up with TRBD2. In germline, CDR1 is MNHNS, CDR2 SASEGT. The CDR3 loop spans 15 amino acids. Trimming at V came to 4 bases and at J to 7 bases, leaving 9 bases not matched to a gene. CDR3 DNA: TGTGCCAGCAGTGTGGAGCTAGCGGGAGGTCGAGAGCAGTACTTC. Translating gives CASSVELAGGREQYF.

Many counts were recorded for this clonotype. The chain employs TRBV11-2 and TRBJ2-3; D is possibly TRBD2 (6 bases). The germline CDR1 and CDR2 sequences are SGHAT and FQNNGV. The CDR3 runs to 12 residues. V shed 5 bases and J shed 8 bases, with 11 bases lying between them. DNA for the CDR3: TGTGCCAGCAGCCCCGGGGGTATTACGCAGTATTTT. Amino acids: CASSPGGITQYF.

This clonotype has a count of ten or more. V gene TRBV10-3 combines with J gene TRBJ1-2; D not certain. Germline loops: CDR1 ENHRY, CDR2 SYGVKD. The CDR3 spans 16 residues. Deletions cut 0 bases from V and 4 bases from J, with 15 bases between. CDR3 loop: CAISESVGSPFYGYTF. DNA of the CDR3: TGTGCCATCAGTGAGTCGGTTGGGTCCCCCTTCTATGGCTACACCTTC.

The rearrangement links TRBV11-2 to TRBJ1-2, with TRBD1 as a possible D gene (6 bases). CDR3 length: 13 amino acids. Germline V gives CDR1 SGHAT, CDR2 FQNNGV. Between the trimmed V and J ends, which lost 7 bases and 5 bases, there was a span of 14 bases. This chain's CDR3 is CASNSGQGYGYTF. In DNA, the CDR3 is TGTGCCAGCAACTCGGGACAAGGGTATGGCTACACCTTC. Using reference TRBV11-2 and TRBJ1-2 for the parts outside the CDR3, the full variable domain is EAGVAQSPRYKIIEKRQSVAFWCNPISGHATLYWYQQILGQGPKLLIQFQNNGVVDDSQLPKDRFSAERLKGVDSTLKIQPAKLEDSAVYLCASNSGQGYGYTFGSGTRLTVV.